A selection of T cell receptor beta chains follows, all from one sample in a study of cytomegalovirus exposure and HLA in healthy donors. Assay: immunoSEQ multiplex PCR; the TCRdb copy retains only in-frame clones and omits some. The table has roughly 230,000 clones, about 88% seen once. Material: PBMCs. Receptors were obtained from a girl aged 2 to 10 in good health and CMV-seronegative. The CDR3 runs from the conserved cysteine through the conserved F or W. A D gene is named only where the DNA matches it firmly. A row's size may be missing; if present it is once, few, many or a size class.

D gene: .; clone size: .; J gene: TRBJ2-1; V gene: TRBV2; CDR3 protein: CAKPGPRNEQFF; CDR3 DNA: TGTGCCAAACCAGGGCCCAGGAATGAGCAGTTCTTC
D gene: .; clone size: .; J gene: TRBJ1-2; V gene: TRBV6-1; CDR3 protein: CASSEGRVDYGYTF; CDR3 DNA: TGTGCCAGCAGTGAAGGGAGGGTTGACTATGGCTACACCTTC
D gene: .; clone size: .; J gene: TRBJ2-2; V gene: TRBV7-3; CDR3 protein: CASSLLTIRGMNTGELFF; CDR3 DNA: TGTGCCAGCAGCTTACTCACCATAAGGGGAATGAACACCGGGGAGCTGTTTTTT
D gene: TRBD2; clone size: .; J gene: TRBJ2-5; V gene: TRBV30; CDR3 protein: CAWRPGLALRETQYF; CDR3 DNA: TGTGCCTGGAGGCCGGGACTAGCTCTGAGGGAGACCCAGTACTTC
D gene: .; clone size: few; J gene: TRBJ2-1; V gene: TRBV25-1; CDR3 protein: CASSSLNEQFF; CDR3 DNA: TGTGCCAGCAGTTCACTTAATGAGCAGTTCTTC
D gene: .; clone size: .; J gene: TRBJ2-7; V gene: TRBV4-2; CDR3 protein: CASSQDASYEQYF; CDR3 DNA: TGTGCCAGCAGCCAAGATGCCAGCTACGAGCAGTACTTC
D gene: .; clone size: .; J gene: TRBJ1-6; V gene: TRBV4-2; CDR3 protein: CASSQPFGQHYNSPLHF; CDR3 DNA: TGTGCCAGCAGCCAACCCTTCGGACAGCATTATAATTCACCCCTCCACTTT
D gene: .; clone size: .; J gene: TRBJ2-3; V gene: TRBV6-6; CDR3 protein: CASSNERTDTQYF; CDR3 DNA: TGTGCCAGCAGTAATGAGCGCACAGATACGCAGTATTTT
D gene: .; clone size: .; J gene: TRBJ2-7; V gene: TRBV11-2; CDR3 protein: CASSLWGTSYEQYF; CDR3 DNA: TGTGCCAGCAGCTTATGGGGCACCTCCTACGAGCAGTACTTC
D gene: .; clone size: .; J gene: TRBJ1-1; V gene: TRBV6-5; CDR3 protein: CATSRVDGNTEAFF; CDR3 DNA: TGTGCCACCAGTCGGGTGGATGGGAACACTGAAGCTTTCTTT
D gene: .; clone size: .; J gene: TRBJ2-4; V gene: TRBV27; CDR3 protein: CASRLGGAKNIQYF; CDR3 DNA: TGTGCCAGCAGGCTTGGAGGGGCCAAAAACATTCAGTACTTC
D gene: .; clone size: .; J gene: TRBJ2-5; V gene: TRBV29-1; CDR3 protein: CSAGLGLETQYF; CDR3 DNA: TGCAGCGCCGGTTTGGGGCTGGAGACCCAGTACTTC
D gene: TRBD2; clone size: .; J gene: TRBJ2-5; V gene: TRBV4-2; CDR3 protein: CASSQEREKTQYF; CDR3 DNA: TGTGCCAGCAGCCAAGAGCGGGAGAAGACCCAGTACTTC
D gene: .; clone size: .; J gene: TRBJ2-3; V gene: TRBV5-4; CDR3 protein: CASSVGLSTDTQYF; CDR3 DNA: TGTGCCAGCAGCGTGGGTCTAAGCACAGATACGCAGTATTTT
D gene: .; clone size: .; J gene: TRBJ1-6; V gene: TRBV21-1; CDR3 protein: CASSKESSYNSPLHF; CDR3 DNA: TGTGCCAGCAGCAAGGAGAGCTCCTATAATTCACCCCTCCACTTT
D gene: .; clone size: .; J gene: TRBJ2-7; V gene: TRBV6-1; CDR3 protein: CASTWAPSYEQYF; CDR3 DNA: TGTGCCAGCACCTGGGCACCTTCCTACGAGCAGTACTTC
D gene: .; clone size: .; J gene: TRBJ1-1; V gene: TRBV2; CDR3 protein: CANLSEAFF; CDR3 DNA: TGTGCCAACCTAAGTGAAGCTTTCTTT
D gene: .; clone size: .; J gene: TRBJ1-1; V gene: TRBV11-2; CDR3 protein: CASSLGGNTEAFF; CDR3 DNA: TGTGCCAGCAGCTTGGGGGGGAACACTGAAGCTTTCTTT
D gene: TRBD1; clone size: .; J gene: TRBJ2-7; V gene: TRBV19; CDR3 protein: CASSIVAGTGTYEQYF; CDR3 DNA: TGTGCCAGTAGTATAGTGGCCGGGACAGGGACCTACGAGCAGTACTTC
D gene: .; clone size: once; J gene: TRBJ2-3; V gene: TRBV10-3; CDR3 protein: CAIRKTASTDTQYF; CDR3 DNA: TGTGCCATCAGAAAGACAGCTAGCACAGATACGCAGTATTTT
D gene: TRBD1; clone size: .; J gene: TRBJ1-4; V gene: TRBV2; CDR3 protein: CASRGTGDWGKLFF; CDR3 DNA: TGTGCCAGCAGGGGGACAGGGGACTGGGGAAAACTGTTTTTT
D gene: .; clone size: .; J gene: TRBJ2-3; V gene: TRBV25-1; CDR3 protein: CASFLKVEETGPADTQYF; CDR3 DNA: TGTGCCAGCTTTTTAAAGGTCGAGGAGACAGGCCCAGCAGATACGCAGTATTTT
D gene: .; clone size: .; J gene: TRBJ2-7; V gene: TRBV4-1; CDR3 protein: CANSQAASVNSYEQYF; CDR3 DNA: TGCGCCAACAGCCAAGCCGCTTCGGTCAACTCCTACGAGCAGTACTTC
D gene: TRBD1; clone size: .; J gene: TRBJ2-7; V gene: TRBV12-5; CDR3 protein: CASGNSGGEQYF; CDR3 DNA: TGTGCTAGTGGTAACTCAGGGGGCGAGCAGTACTTC
D gene: .; clone size: .; J gene: TRBJ1-1; V gene: TRBV29-1; CDR3 protein: CSVVVQLNTEAFF; CDR3 DNA: TGCAGCGTTGTTGTACAGTTGAACACTGAAGCTTTCTTT
D gene: TRBD1; clone size: .; J gene: TRBJ2-4; V gene: TRBV29-1; CDR3 protein: CSVLQGAKNIQYF; CDR3 DNA: TGCAGCGTCCTACAGGGGGCCAAAAACATTCAGTACTTC
D gene: TRBD1; clone size: .; J gene: TRBJ2-5; V gene: TRBV5-6; CDR3 protein: CASSDRQGLGQYF; CDR3 DNA: TGTGCCAGCAGCGATAGACAGGGTTTGGGGCAGTACTTC
D gene: TRBD1; clone size: .; J gene: TRBJ2-7; V gene: TRBV2; CDR3 protein: CASSEGGQGGYEQYF; CDR3 DNA: TGTGCCAGCAGTGAGGGGGGACAGGGGGGTTACGAGCAGTACTTC
D gene: .; clone size: .; J gene: TRBJ1-5; V gene: TRBV4-1; CDR3 protein: CASSHRGNQPQHF; CDR3 DNA: TGCGCCAGCAGCCACAGGGGCAATCAGCCCCAGCATTTT
D gene: TRBD1; clone size: few; J gene: TRBJ1-1; V gene: TRBV12-5; CDR3 protein: CASGFATGSNTEAFF; CDR3 DNA: TGTGCTAGTGGTTTCGCGACAGGGAGTAACACTGAAGCTTTCTTT
D gene: TRBD1; clone size: once; J gene: TRBJ2-5; V gene: TRBV7-3; CDR3 protein: CASSSQGLWETQYF; CDR3 DNA: TGTGCCAGCAGCTCACAGGGGCTTTGGGAGACCCAGTACTTC
D gene: .; clone size: .; J gene: TRBJ1-1; V gene: TRBV19; CDR3 protein: CASSTKAWQGIRAFF; CDR3 DNA: TGTGCCAGTAGCACTAAAGCCTGGCAGGGAATTAGGGCTTTCTTT
D gene: .; clone size: .; J gene: TRBJ2-7; V gene: TRBV5-1; CDR3 protein: CASSLDTHEQYF; CDR3 DNA: TGCGCCAGCAGCTTGGACACCCACGAGCAGTACTTC
D gene: .; clone size: .; J gene: TRBJ1-3; V gene: TRBV10-2; CDR3 protein: CASSVPWQGSFSGNTIYF; CDR3 DNA: TGCGCCAGCAGTGTCCCTTGGCAGGGCTCCTTCTCTGGAAACACCATATATTTT
D gene: TRBD1; clone size: .; J gene: TRBJ1-1; V gene: TRBV2; CDR3 protein: CASRSGGQVGEAFF; CDR3 DNA: TGTGCCAGCAGGTCGGGGGGACAGGTGGGTGAAGCTTTCTTT
D gene: .; clone size: .; J gene: TRBJ1-1; V gene: TRBV4-2; CDR3 protein: CASKEGRRNTEAFF; CDR3 DNA: TGTGCCAGCAAAGAGGGAAGACGGAACACTGAAGCTTTCTTT
D gene: .; clone size: .; J gene: TRBJ2-3; V gene: TRBV7-3; CDR3 protein: CASSLSSVSTGTDTQYF; CDR3 DNA: TGTGCCAGCAGCTTAAGTAGCGTATCCACTGGGACAGATACGCAGTATTTT
D gene: .; clone size: few; J gene: TRBJ2-2; V gene: TRBV7-9; CDR3 protein: CASSPDGRDTGELFF; CDR3 DNA: TGTGCCAGCAGCCCAGACGGGCGGGACACCGGGGAGCTGTTTTTT
D gene: TRBD1; clone size: .; J gene: TRBJ1-2; V gene: TRBV6-5; CDR3 protein: CASTTTGGRNYGYTF; CDR3 DNA: TGTGCCAGCACAACTACAGGGGGCCGTAACTATGGCTACACCTTC
D gene: .; clone size: .; J gene: TRBJ2-2; V gene: TRBV5-5; CDR3 protein: CASSRTETNTGELFF; CDR3 DNA: TGTGCCAGCAGTAGGACAGAGACGAACACCGGGGAGCTGTTTTTT
D gene: TRBD1; clone size: .; J gene: TRBJ1-1; V gene: TRBV4-1; CDR3 protein: CASSQGQGGNTEAFF; CDR3 DNA: TGCGCCAGCAGCCAGGGACAGGGAGGGAACACTGAAGCTTTCTTT
D gene: TRBD1; clone size: .; J gene: TRBJ1-4; V gene: TRBV6-1; CDR3 protein: CASRPTGGHEKLFF; CDR3 DNA: TGTGCCAGCCGCCCGACAGGGGGTCATGAAAAACTGTTTTTT
D gene: .; clone size: .; J gene: TRBJ1-4; V gene: TRBV30; CDR3 protein: CAWSRGKLHEKLFF; CDR3 DNA: TGTGCCTGGAGTAGGGGCAAGCTCCATGAAAAACTGTTTTTT
D gene: TRBD2; clone size: few; J gene: TRBJ2-4; V gene: TRBV14; CDR3 protein: CASSRAGVAKNIQYF; CDR3 DNA: TGTGCCAGCAGCCGGGCGGGAGTAGCCAAAAACATTCAGTACTTC
D gene: .; clone size: .; J gene: TRBJ2-1; V gene: TRBV29-1; CDR3 protein: CSVERALGTYNEQFF; CDR3 DNA: TGCAGCGTTGAGAGAGCACTAGGCACCTACAATGAGCAGTTCTTC
D gene: .; clone size: few; J gene: TRBJ2-3; V gene: TRBV9; CDR3 protein: CASSVTLAGSGTDTQYF; CDR3 DNA: TGTGCCAGCAGCGTAACCCTCGCAGGGTCTGGTACAGATACGCAGTATTTT
D gene: .; clone size: .; J gene: TRBJ1-2; V gene: TRBV5-6; CDR3 protein: CASSLGQVYGYIF; CDR3 DNA: TGTGCCAGCAGCTTGGGTCAGGTCTATGGCTACATCTTC
D gene: .; clone size: once; J gene: TRBJ1-6; V gene: TRBV10-3; CDR3 protein: CAITSSGNSPLHF; CDR3 DNA: TGTGCCATCACTTCCTCGGGGAATTCACCCCTCCACTTT
D gene: .; clone size: .; J gene: TRBJ2-7; V gene: TRBV2; CDR3 protein: CARVEQPFPGSTYEQYF; CDR3 DNA: TGTGCCAGAGTGGAGCAACCTTTCCCAGGGTCCACCTACGAGCAGTACTTC
D gene: .; clone size: once; J gene: TRBJ1-2; V gene: TRBV5-1; CDR3 protein: CASSSMANYGYTF; CDR3 DNA: TGCGCCAGCAGCTCGATGGCCAACTATGGCTACACCTTC
D gene: TRBD1; clone size: .; J gene: TRBJ2-5; V gene: TRBV13; CDR3 protein: CASRQTGDMETQYF; CDR3 DNA: TGTGCCAGCAGGCAGACAGGGGATATGGAGACCCAGTACTTC
D gene: TRBD2; clone size: .; J gene: TRBJ2-3; V gene: TRBV18; CDR3 protein: CASSSRPLAADTQYF; CDR3 DNA: TGTGCCAGCTCATCAAGACCACTAGCGGCAGATACGCAGTATTTT
D gene: .; clone size: .; J gene: TRBJ2-2; V gene: TRBV6-1; CDR3 protein: CASGRPNTGELFF; CDR3 DNA: TGTGCCAGCGGGAGGCCTAACACCGGGGAGCTGTTTTTT
D gene: .; clone size: .; J gene: TRBJ1-2; V gene: TRBV30; CDR3 protein: CAWSTYYGYTF; CDR3 DNA: TGTGCCTGGAGCACTTACTATGGCTACACCTTC
D gene: TRBD1; clone size: .; J gene: TRBJ1-5; V gene: TRBV19; CDR3 protein: CASSPRQGVYSNQPQHF; CDR3 DNA: TGTGCCAGTAGTCCCCGACAGGGCGTTTATAGCAATCAGCCCCAGCATTTT
D gene: TRBD1; clone size: .; J gene: TRBJ1-1; V gene: TRBV5-1; CDR3 protein: CASSGEQGEFEAFF; CDR3 DNA: TGCGCCAGCAGCGGAGAACAGGGGGAGTTTGAAGCTTTCTTT
D gene: .; clone size: once; J gene: TRBJ1-4; V gene: TRBV13; CDR3 protein: CASSPGVAVHEKLFF; CDR3 DNA: TGTGCCAGCAGCCCGGGGGTGGCAGTCCATGAAAAACTGTTTTTT